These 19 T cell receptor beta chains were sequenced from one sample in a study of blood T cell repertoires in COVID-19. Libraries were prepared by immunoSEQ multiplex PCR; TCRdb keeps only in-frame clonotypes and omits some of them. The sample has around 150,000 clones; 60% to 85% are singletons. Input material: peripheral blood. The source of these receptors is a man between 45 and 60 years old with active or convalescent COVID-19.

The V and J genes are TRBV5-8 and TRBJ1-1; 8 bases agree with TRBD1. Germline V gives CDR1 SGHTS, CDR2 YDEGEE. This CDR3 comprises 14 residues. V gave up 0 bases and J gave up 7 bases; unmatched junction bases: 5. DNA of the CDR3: TGTGCCAGCAGCTTGGGCAGGGGGCTTGATGAAGCTTTCTTT. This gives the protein CASSLGRGLDEAFF.

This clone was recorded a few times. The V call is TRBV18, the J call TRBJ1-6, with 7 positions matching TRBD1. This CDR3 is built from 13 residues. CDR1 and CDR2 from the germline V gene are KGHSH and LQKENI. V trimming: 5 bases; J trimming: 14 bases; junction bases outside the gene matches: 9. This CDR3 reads CASSEDRPVSLHF. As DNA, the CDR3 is TGTGCCAGCTCAGAGGACAGGCCCGTATCCCTCCACTTT.

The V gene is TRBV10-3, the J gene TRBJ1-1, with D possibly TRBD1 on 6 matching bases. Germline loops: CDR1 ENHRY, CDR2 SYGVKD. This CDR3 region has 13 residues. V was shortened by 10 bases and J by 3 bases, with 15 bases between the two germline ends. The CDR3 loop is CATRGAPDTEAFF. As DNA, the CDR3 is TGTGCCACCCGGGGGGCGCCGGACACTGAAGCTTTCTTT.

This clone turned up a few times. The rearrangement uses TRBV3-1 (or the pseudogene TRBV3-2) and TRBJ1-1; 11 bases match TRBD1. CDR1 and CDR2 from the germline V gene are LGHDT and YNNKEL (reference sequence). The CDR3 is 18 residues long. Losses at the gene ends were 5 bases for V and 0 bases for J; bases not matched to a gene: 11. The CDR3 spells CASSSPGQGVLLNTEAFF. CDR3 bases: TGTGCCAGCAGCTCACCGGGACAGGGGGTCCTTCTGAACACTGAAGCTTTCTTT.

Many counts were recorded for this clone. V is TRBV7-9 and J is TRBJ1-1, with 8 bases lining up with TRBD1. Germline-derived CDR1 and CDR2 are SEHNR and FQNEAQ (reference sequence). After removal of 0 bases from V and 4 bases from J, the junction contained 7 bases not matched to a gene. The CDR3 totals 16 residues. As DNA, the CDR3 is TGTGCCAGCAGCTTAGCATTCGGACAGGGATCCACTGAAGCTTTCTTT. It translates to CASSLAFGQGSTEAFF.

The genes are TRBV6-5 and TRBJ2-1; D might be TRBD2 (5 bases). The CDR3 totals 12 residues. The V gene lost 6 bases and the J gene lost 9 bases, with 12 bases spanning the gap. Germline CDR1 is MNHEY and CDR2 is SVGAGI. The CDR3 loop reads CASRRPRGEQFF. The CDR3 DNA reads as TGTGCCAGCAGACGACCCCGGGGTGAGCAGTTCTTC.

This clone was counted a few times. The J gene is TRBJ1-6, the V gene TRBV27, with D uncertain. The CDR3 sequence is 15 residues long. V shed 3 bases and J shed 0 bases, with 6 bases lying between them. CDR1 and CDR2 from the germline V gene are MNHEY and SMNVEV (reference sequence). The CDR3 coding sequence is TGTGCCAGCAGTTTGGGGAGCTCCTATAATTCACCCCTCCACTTT. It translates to CASSLGSSYNSPLHF.

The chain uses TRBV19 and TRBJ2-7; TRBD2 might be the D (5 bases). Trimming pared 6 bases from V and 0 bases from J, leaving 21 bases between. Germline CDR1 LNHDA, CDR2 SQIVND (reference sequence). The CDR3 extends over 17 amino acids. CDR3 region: CASSRGPPFHNSYEQYF. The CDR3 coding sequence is TGTGCCAGTAGCCGAGGGCCCCCTTTTCACAACTCCTACGAGCAGTACTTC.

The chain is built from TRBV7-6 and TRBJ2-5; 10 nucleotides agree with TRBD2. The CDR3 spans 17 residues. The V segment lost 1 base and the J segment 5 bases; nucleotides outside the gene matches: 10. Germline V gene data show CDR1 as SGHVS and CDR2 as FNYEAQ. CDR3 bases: TGTGCCAGCAGCTTAGTGAGCGGGAGGGGTTATATGGAGACCCAGTACTTC. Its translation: CASSLVSGRGYMETQYF.

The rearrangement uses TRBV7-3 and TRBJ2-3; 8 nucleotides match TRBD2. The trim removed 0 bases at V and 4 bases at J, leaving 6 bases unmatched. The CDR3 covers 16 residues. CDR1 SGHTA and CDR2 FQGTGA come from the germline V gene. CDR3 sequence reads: CASSLTRAGASDTQYF. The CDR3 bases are TGTGCCAGCAGCTTAACACGAGCGGGAGCATCAGATACGCAGTATTTT.

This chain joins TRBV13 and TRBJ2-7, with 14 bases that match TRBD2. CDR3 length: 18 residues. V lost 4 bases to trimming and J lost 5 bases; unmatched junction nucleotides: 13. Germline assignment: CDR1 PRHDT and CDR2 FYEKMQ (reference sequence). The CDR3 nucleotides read TGTGCCAGCAGCTCCGTTTATGCGGGGACTAGCGGGAGTGACGAGCAGTACTTC. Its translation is CASSSVYAGTSGSDEQYF.

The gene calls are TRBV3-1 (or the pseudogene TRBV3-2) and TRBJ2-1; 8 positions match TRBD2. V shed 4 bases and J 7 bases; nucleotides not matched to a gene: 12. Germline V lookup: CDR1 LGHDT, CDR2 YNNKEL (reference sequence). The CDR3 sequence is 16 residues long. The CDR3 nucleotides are TGTGCCAGCAGCCTCTCCTCAGCGGGAGTGGGGAATGAGCAGTTCTTC. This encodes CASSLSSAGVGNEQFF.

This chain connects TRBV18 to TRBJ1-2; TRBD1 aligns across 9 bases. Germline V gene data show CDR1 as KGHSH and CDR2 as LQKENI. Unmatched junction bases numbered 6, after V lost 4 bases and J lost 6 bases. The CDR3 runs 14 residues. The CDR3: CASSQQGQGDGYTF. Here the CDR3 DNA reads TGTGCCAGCTCACAGCAGGGACAGGGAGATGGCTACACCTTC.

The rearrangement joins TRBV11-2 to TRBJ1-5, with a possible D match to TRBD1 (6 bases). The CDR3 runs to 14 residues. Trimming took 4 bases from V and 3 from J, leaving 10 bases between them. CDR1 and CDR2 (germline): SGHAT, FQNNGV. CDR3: CASSSDRFNQPQHF. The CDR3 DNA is TGTGCCAGCAGCTCAGACAGGTTCAATCAGCCCCAGCATTTT.

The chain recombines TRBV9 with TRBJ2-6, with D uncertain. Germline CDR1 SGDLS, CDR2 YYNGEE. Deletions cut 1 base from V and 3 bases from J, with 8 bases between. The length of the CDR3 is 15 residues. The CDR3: CASSVSGGGANVLTF. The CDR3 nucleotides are TGTGCCAGCAGCGTATCGGGTGGTGGGGCCAACGTCCTGACTTTC.

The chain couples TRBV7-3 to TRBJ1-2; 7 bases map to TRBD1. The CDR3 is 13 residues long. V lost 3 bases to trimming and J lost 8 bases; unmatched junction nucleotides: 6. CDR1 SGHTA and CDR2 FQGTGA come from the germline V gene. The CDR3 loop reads CASSFLTGNGYTF. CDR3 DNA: TGTGCCAGCAGCTTCCTGACAGGGAACGGCTACACCTTC.

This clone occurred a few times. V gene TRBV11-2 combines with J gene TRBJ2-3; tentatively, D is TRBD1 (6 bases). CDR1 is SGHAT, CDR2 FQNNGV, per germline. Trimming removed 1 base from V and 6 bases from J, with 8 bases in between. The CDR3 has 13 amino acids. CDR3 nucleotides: TGTGCCAGCAGCTTAGCCAGGGGTGATACGCAGTATTTT. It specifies CASSLARGDTQYF.

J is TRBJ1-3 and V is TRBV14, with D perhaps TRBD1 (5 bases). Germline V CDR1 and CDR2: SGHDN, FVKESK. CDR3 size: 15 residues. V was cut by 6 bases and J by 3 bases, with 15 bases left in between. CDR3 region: CASSQMQGIGNTIYF. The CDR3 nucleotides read TGTGCCAGCAGTCAGATGCAGGGAATTGGAAACACCATATATTTT.

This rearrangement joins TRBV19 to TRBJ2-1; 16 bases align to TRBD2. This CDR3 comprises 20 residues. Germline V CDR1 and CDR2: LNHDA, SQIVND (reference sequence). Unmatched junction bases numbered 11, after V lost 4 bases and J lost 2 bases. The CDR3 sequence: CASSKAGTSGRALTYNEQFF. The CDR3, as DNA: TGTGCCAGTAGTAAGGCAGGGACTAGCGGGAGGGCCCTAACCTACAATGAGCAGTTCTTC.